This entry is about one T cell receptor (beta chain). It has no known antigen specificity. The germline gene is not matched at one end of the junction; a read error may be the cause. Library preparation was by 5' RACE. Instrument used: Illumina HiSeq 2500. A second roughly 6 to 12 cycle PCR used a sample-barcoded 5' primer and a J-beta primer mix. A template-switch 5' adaptor carrying 12 random nucleotides introduced a unique molecular identifier onto each TCR beta cDNA molecule. At least 2.5 million CDR3-containing paired-end reads were obtained from each sample. First-strand cDNA synthesis was performed from all RNA using the Mint cDNA synthesis kit, with priming by a TRBC-specific oligonucleotide. Following uracil-DNA glycosylase treatment, a first 18-cycle PCR with universal primers M1SS and BC2_uni_R was performed on all cDNA. In the original analysis: For normalization, 1 million high-quality reads were randomly selected from each sample, with every read carrying a distinct molecular identifier. Reads sharing molecular identifiers were discarded rather than binned into consensus sequences. MiTCR, run with a Q25 quality threshold and the strictest error-elimination algorithm, handled CDR3 identification, clonotype clustering and error correction. A nonparametric unseen species model using Euler transformation provided a lower-bound estimate of total TCR beta diversity. The public reads were reanalyzed by TCRdb: fastp trimming at Q25, MiXCR alignment, in-frame beta chains only. Every distinct CDR3 protein forms one entry, paired with its most common genes and DNA. Clone size and V and J calls follow TCRdb, not the original study. Recorded for this sample are just over 1 million distinct CDR3 sequences; 40% to 55% of them occurred a single time. The top ten hold 18% of the sample.

The data derive from a study of blood T cells in healthy people across ages (dated by TCRdb to the mid-2010s). Study-level background: In model experiments, template switching captured about one uniquely barcoded TCR beta cDNA molecule for every two T cells. The study analyzed two additional independent replicas of 1 million unique cDNA reads from the same blood draw for two donors, one aged 18 to 30 and one aged 80 or older. Four age groups were formed from the donors: young (average approximately 17 years), middle-aged (approximately 42), aged (approximately 60) and long-lived (roughly 81). Donors of different ages were randomly distributed across sequencing lanes to avoid experimental bias. To track age-related changes in TCR beta repertoire diversity, the study relied on deep sequencing normalized with unique cDNA molecular identifiers.

Donors were 39 systemically healthy Caucasian individuals from Russia aged about 6 to 100 years. Each donor gave approximately 9.3 milliliters of peripheral blood, collected into EDTA-treated Vacutainer tubes. Ficoll-Paque density-gradient centrifugation was used to isolate PBMCs, with at least 6 million obtained per sample. Total RNA, at least 6 micrograms per sample, was extracted from PBMCs with Trizol reagent. Naive CD45RAhigh/CD27high T cell percentages were measured by flow cytometry on a PBMC aliquot from every donor. Study-wide conclusions, independent of this receptor: Observed TCR beta diversity per million T cells fell roughly linearly with age, and a significant reduction was already apparent by age around 40. Estimates of total diversity from one million sequenced T cells were regarded as lower bounds and underestimates. Compared with the aged group, the long-lived group had more naive CD4+ T cells, fewer expanded clones and increased TCR diversity, suggesting age selection. Because donor CMV infection status was unknown, age-related changes in expanded clonotypes were potentially confounded. Observed TCR beta diversity correlated strongly with the percentage of naive T cells measured by flow cytometry. Bulk unsorted PBMC profiling prevented conclusive comparison of naive and antigen-experienced compartments.

The CDR3 starts with the cysteine, ends with the phenylalanine, and has 12 residues. CDR3 DNA only is kept here, 36 bases in frame from base 1. CDR1 is given as KGHDR and CDR2 as SFDVKD, both from the germline V gene. The sequenced sample was blood. The chain joins TRBV24-1 to TRBJ2-1, with a tentative D call of TRBD1 or TRBD2, each matching 5 bases. This TCR came from a woman in her sixties or seventies in good health. The sequence in DNA is TGTGCCACCAGTGAAGCGGACAATGAGCAGTCCTTC. Translated, this is CATSEADNEQSF.